This entry features one T cell receptor (beta chain) sequence. This specimen belongs to a study of T cell changes during pregnancy in multiple sclerosis. From germline, CDR1 is SGHDN and CDR2 FVKESK. CDR3 length equals 19 residues. The V gene end was trimmed by 0 bases and the J gene end by 4 bases; junction bases not matched to a gene: 9. TCRdb keeps only in-frame clones here, not all; method: immunoSEQ multiplex PCR. There are 65,000 to 85,000 clones in the sample; just over 90% occur only once, and 1.4% lies in the top ten. The sequence came from a female donor with multiple sclerosis, enrolled in a pregnancy study. This sample comprised peripheral blood, obtained in the second trimester of pregnancy. The rearrangement uses TRBV14 and TRBJ2-1, with TRBD2 matching over 13 bases. The CDR3 bases are TGTGCCAGCAGCCAAGATCAAACTAGCGGGAGGGCCTGGTACAATGAGCAGTTCTTC. Its protein product is CASSQDQTSGRAWYNEQFF.